This TCR beta chain was sequenced during a study of cytomegalovirus exposure and HLA in healthy donors. About this clone itself: Its specificity is not known.

The PCR made use of 60 Vbeta and 13 Jbeta primers. Sequencing was performed with immunoSEQ multiplex PCR; in TCRdb, only in-frame clones are kept and a portion is missing. The sample yields around 210,000 clones, approximately 78% seen once. General study findings and limits: TCR beta V- and J-gene trimming, according to a later analysis, was linked to a missense DCLRE1C variant. For cytomegalovirus status, the classifier reportedly gave diagnoses with high specificity and sensitivity. In an earlier analysis, about 87% or about 30%: the productive usage of most TCR beta V segments. Researchers reportedly found TCR beta sequences accurately predicted most subjects' HLA-A and HLA-B alleles.

J lost 4 bases, V lost 5 bases, and 14 bases had no gene match. The V gene's germline CDR1 is SGHTA and CDR2 FQGTGA. This CDR3 spans 17 amino acids. The specimen sequenced was PBMCs. This TCR was recovered from a woman aged 40-49 years in good health and CMV-seronegative. This chain joins TRBV7-3 and TRBJ1-1; 9 bases are shared with TRBD1. CDR3 sequence reads: CASSAGPGTGYGTEAFF. The CDR3 nucleotides are TGTGCCAGCAGCGCCGGTCCCGGGACAGGGTACGGCACTGAAGCTTTCTTT.